These 18 T cell receptor beta chains came from one sample sequenced in a study of blood T cell repertoires in COVID-19. The method was immunoSEQ multiplex PCR; TCRdb's version includes in-frame clones alone and lacks a portion of them. Of 200,000 to 250,000 clones listed, 85% to 90% were seen once; the top ten hold 1.5%. What was sequenced was peripheral blood. The receptors come from a man aged 18 to 30 with active or convalescent COVID-19.

This chain uses TRBV15 with TRBJ2-5, with unresolved D. The CDR3 covers 13 residues. CDR1 is LNHNV and CDR2 is YYDKDF in the germline V gene (reference sequence). Trimming stripped 1 base from V and 5 bases from J, with 8 bases between. CDR3 bases: TGTGCCACCAGCAGAGGAGGCGGTGAGACCCAGTACTTC. Encoded protein: CATSRGGGETQYF.

The V call is TRBV28, the J call TRBJ2-1; 7 positions match TRBD1. CDR3 length: 18 amino acids. Unmatched junction bases numbered 11, after V lost 3 bases and J lost 0 bases. Germline values: CDR1 MDHEN, CDR2 SYDVKM. The CDR3 protein is CASSFYRDRALSYNEQFF. DNA of the CDR3: TGTGCCAGCAGTTTTTACCGGGACAGAGCCCTCTCCTACAATGAGCAGTTCTTC.

This chain links TRBV27 with TRBJ2-3; D perhaps matches TRBD1 (6 bases). The CDR3 is made up of 19 amino acids. Trimming took 2 bases from V and 0 from J, leaving 21 bases between them. Germline loops: CDR1 MNHEY, CDR2 SMNVEV (reference sequence). The CDR3 sequence is CASSLSWLLTGSSTDTQYF. The CDR3 bases are TGTGCCAGCAGTTTAAGTTGGCTGCTGACAGGTTCTAGCACAGATACGCAGTATTTT.

The chain carries TRBV5-1 and TRBJ1-1; 9 bases are shared with TRBD1. Germline CDR1 SGHRS, CDR2 YFSETQ. V was pared by 1 base and J by 4 bases, with 8 bases of the junction left unmatched. This CDR3 is 16 amino acids long. CDR3 region: CASSLFSTGGRTEAFF. The CDR3 region has the DNA TGCGCCAGCAGCTTGTTTTCGACAGGGGGGCGCACTGAAGCTTTCTTT.

This clone was found once. The chain links TRBV11-2 to TRBJ2-5; 10 bases agree with TRBD2. Germline V gene lookup returns CDR1 SGHAT and CDR2 FQNNGV. The J segment lost 4 bases and the V segment lost 4 bases, leaving 6 bases of the junction unmatched. This CDR3 contains 15 residues. CDR3 coding DNA: TGTGCCAGCAGCTCGCTAGCGGGAGCCGGAGAGACCCAGTACTTC. It yields the protein CASSSLAGAGETQYF.

The chain recombines TRBV19 with TRBJ1-1; maybe TRBD1 (6 bases). Trimming stripped 5 bases from V and 4 bases from J, with 11 bases between. There are 13 residues in the CDR3. The germline V gene has CDR1 LNHDA and CDR2 SQIVND (reference sequence). This CDR3 reads CASSLAGATEAFF. The CDR3 bases are TGTGCCAGTAGTCTCGCAGGGGCCACTGAAGCTTTCTTT.

The rearrangement joins TRBV18 to TRBJ1-2; TRBD1 matches 7 bases. CDR3 size: 16 residues. Germline CDR1 KGHSH, CDR2 LQKENI. V lost 4 bases to trimming and J lost 5 bases; unmatched junction nucleotides: 13. The CDR3 nucleotides are TGTGCCAGCTCACTCTACGGGACAGAGAATCCGTATGGCTACACCTTC. This encodes CASSLYGTENPYGYTF.

The chain uses TRBV6-5 and TRBJ2-5; 10 bases are shared with TRBD1. Germline V lookup: CDR1 MNHEY, CDR2 SVGAGI. The junction had 4 bases not matched to a gene; V was cut back by 1 base and J by 2 bases. CDR3 size: 16 residues. The CDR3 sequence is CASSYWGQGIQETQYF. The DNA of the CDR3 is TGTGCCAGCAGTTACTGGGGACAGGGGATACAAGAGACCCAGTACTTC.

This sequence joins TRBV6-5 and TRBJ2-5, with a weak D call TRBD1 (7 bases). This CDR3 has 16 amino acids. Trimming removed 2 bases from V and 0 bases from J, with 13 bases in between. From germline, CDR1 is MNHEY and CDR2 SVGAGI. CDR3 in amino acids: CASSYMAGGNQETQYF. CDR3 in DNA: TGTGCCAGCAGTTACATGGCAGGGGGGAACCAAGAGACCCAGTACTTC.

The V call is TRBV27, the J call TRBJ2-6; no clear D. The CDR3 has 15 amino acids. V lost 6 bases, J lost 0 bases, and 9 bases lay in between. Looked up from germline, CDR1 is MNHEY and CDR2 is SMNVEV (reference sequence). Here the CDR3 DNA reads TGTGCCAGCAGCCTAGGAGTCTCTGGGGCCAACGTCCTGACTTTC. This translates into CASSLGVSGANVLTF.

The gene calls are TRBV5-1 and TRBJ1-2, with D tentatively TRBD1 (5 bases). Germline assignment: CDR1 SGHRS and CDR2 YFSETQ. The CDR3 is 11 amino acids. V lost 7 bases and J lost 7, with 11 bases in between. As DNA, the CDR3 is TGCGCCAGCCCCAGGGAGGGTGGCTACACCTTC. It encodes CASPREGGYTF.

The V and J genes are TRBV9 and TRBJ1-3, with D perhaps matching TRBD1 (5 bases). The ends were cut back, 3 bases at V and 4 bases at J, with 14 bases in the middle. Germline lookup yields CDR1 SGDLS and CDR2 YYNGEE. The CDR3 loop spans 15 amino acids. CDR3 sequence: CASSEGKREGNTIYF. CDR3 bases: TGTGCCAGCAGCGAGGGGAAACGAGAAGGAAACACCATATATTTT. Full variable domain (remainder filled in from reference TRBV9 and TRBJ1-3): DSGVTQTPKHLITATGQRVTLRCSPRSGDLSVYWYQQSLDQGLQFLIQYYNGEERAKGNILERFSAQQFPDLHSELNLSSLELGDSALYFCASSEGKREGNTIYFGEGSWLTVV.

The gene calls are TRBV29-1 and TRBJ2-7, with 9 bases matching TRBD1. Germline-derived CDR1 and CDR2 are SQVTM and ANQGSEA. The CDR3 length is 16 residues. V lost 0 bases to trimming and J lost 3 bases; unmatched junction nucleotides: 9. Here the CDR3 reads CSVEEGFGTGSYEQYF. CDR3 nucleotides: TGCAGCGTTGAAGAGGGATTTGGGACAGGGAGCTACGAGCAGTACTTC.

This clone has only a few counts. The J gene is TRBJ1-6, the V gene TRBV9; 7 nucleotides match TRBD1. Per the germline V gene, CDR1 is SGDLS and CDR2 is YYNGEE. Unmatched junction bases numbered 3, after V lost 0 bases and J lost 9 bases. CDR3 size: 14 residues. The CDR3 DNA reads TGTGCCAGCAGCGTAGGAGGGGGCGGTTCACCCCTCCACTTT. Amino acid sequence: CASSVGGGGSPLHF.

The chain uses TRBV7-2 and TRBJ2-1; D is unclear. V shed 2 bases and J shed 0 bases, with 8 bases lying between them. CDR3 length: 15 amino acids. Germline CDR1 and CDR2: SGHTA and FQGNSA. The CDR3 bases are TGTGCCAGCAGCTTACTCGATAGCTCCTACAATGAGCAGTTCTTC. Translating it yields CASSLLDSSYNEQFF.

A few counts support this clone. The rearrangement uses TRBV4-3 and TRBJ2-7; 9 positions agree with TRBD1. V trimming: 1 base; J trimming: 3 bases; junction bases outside the gene matches: 10. CDR3 length equals 17 residues. Germline V gene sequence: CDR1 LGHNA, CDR2 YSLEER. In nucleotides, the CDR3 is TGCGCCAGCAGCCAAGCATCCCCGGGACAGGGCGGCTACGAGCAGTACTTC. Residues: CASSQASPGQGGYEQYF.

The V call is TRBV7-6, the J call TRBJ2-1; TRBD2 aligns across 8 bases. This CDR3 is built from 15 residues. After removal of 5 bases from V and 0 bases from J, the junction contained 3 bases not matched to a gene. Germline CDR1 reads SGHVS; CDR2 reads FNYEAQ. In DNA form, the CDR3 reads TGTGCCAGCAGCCGTAGCGGGACCTCCTACAATGAGCAGTTCTTC. This encodes CASSRSGTSYNEQFF.

This clone was recorded once. Here the CDR3 DNA reads TGCGCCAGCAGCCAAGAGGTCGGGGGGTCCTACAATGAGCAGTTCTTC. This translates into CASSQEVGGSYNEQFF. The rearrangement uses TRBV4-3 and TRBJ2-1, with TRBD2 matching over 7 bases. Per the germline V gene, CDR1 is LGHNA and CDR2 is YSLEER. The CDR3 has 16 residues. Germline trimming cut 0 bases from V and 1 base from J; bases unmatched to any gene: 3.